This T cell receptor beta chain was documented in a study of shared clonotypes between healthy human individuals. General observations from the study: Across a few donors, naive CD4 shared 5% to 6%, naive CD8 under 4%, memory CD4 2.3%, memory CD8 approximately 0.4%.

As concerns this clone: The antigen remains unidentified.

For sorted subsets, approximately 180 ng DNA per replicate equaled some 27,000 T cell genomes. Assay: immunoSEQ multiplex PCR; the TCRdb copy retains only in-frame clones and omits some. The table includes nearly 2 million clones, about 95% detected once. Terminally differentiated effector memory CD45RA+ cells were left out of the naive CD8 fraction, which was CD45RO-negative and positively selected for CCR7. The CDR3 extends over 15 amino acids. Germline assignment: CDR1 SGHRS and CDR2 YFSETQ. V was shortened by 3 bases and J by 3 bases, with 15 bases between the two germline ends. The chain is built from TRBV5-1 and TRBJ1-1, with a possible D match to TRBD1 (6 bases). This sequence was found in a man younger than 35 in good health. Sequencing was performed on naive CD8+ T cells sorted from blood. The CDR3: CASSWETGFDTEAFF. CDR3 coding DNA: TGCGCCAGCAGCTGGGAAACAGGGTTCGACACTGAAGCTTTCTTT.